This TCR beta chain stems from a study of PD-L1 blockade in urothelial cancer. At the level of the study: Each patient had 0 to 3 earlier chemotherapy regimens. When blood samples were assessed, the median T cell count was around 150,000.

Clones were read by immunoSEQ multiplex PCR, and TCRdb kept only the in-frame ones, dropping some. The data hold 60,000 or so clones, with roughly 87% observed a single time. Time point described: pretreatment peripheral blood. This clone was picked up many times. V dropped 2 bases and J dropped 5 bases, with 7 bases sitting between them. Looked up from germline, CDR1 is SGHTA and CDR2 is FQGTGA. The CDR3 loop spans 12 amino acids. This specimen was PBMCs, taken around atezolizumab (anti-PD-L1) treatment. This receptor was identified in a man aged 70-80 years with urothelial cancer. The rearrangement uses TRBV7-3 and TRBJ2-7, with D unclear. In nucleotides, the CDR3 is TGTGCCAGCAGCTTACTAGTCGACGAGCAGTACTTC. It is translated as CASSLLVDEQYF. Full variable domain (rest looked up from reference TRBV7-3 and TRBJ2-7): GAGVSQTPSNKVTEKGKYVELRCDPISGHTALYWYRQSLGQGPEFLIYFQGTGAADDSGLPNDRFFAVRPEGSVSTLKIQRTERGDSAVYLCASSLLVDEQYFGPGTRLTVT.